One sample yielded the 19 T cell receptor beta chains listed below, sequenced in a study of shared clonotypes between healthy human individuals. Sequenced by immunoSEQ multiplex PCR; TCRdb stores in-frame clones only, minus some. The top ten hold 0.5% to 0.6% of the sample, which has about 1 million clones, 70% to 80% seen once. The sequencing input was memory CD4+ T cells from PBMCs. Subset meaning: CD45RA-negative fraction. These receptors all stem from a man between 18 and 35 years old in good health. Some clones in this sample may be carry-over from other donors' samples.

The J gene is TRBJ2-6, the V gene TRBV7-8; possible D gene TRBD2, 6 bases. Deletions cut 3 bases from V and 0 bases from J, with 12 bases between. The length of the CDR3 is 17 residues. Germline CDR1 reads SGHVS; CDR2 reads FQNEAQ. The CDR3 nucleotides are TGTGCCAGCAGCTTTCGGCAGGGACTCTCTGGGGCCAACGTCCTGACTTTC. It yields the protein CASSFRQGLSGANVLTF.

V gene TRBV5-1 combines with J gene TRBJ2-2; possible D gene TRBD2, 6 bases. The CDR3 is 16 residues long. Looked up from germline, CDR1 is SGHRS and CDR2 is YFSETQ. Trimming pared 0 bases from V and 4 bases from J, leaving 13 bases between. The CDR3 bases are TGCGCCAGCAGCTTGGTCTCCGGGAGTTCCACCGGGGAGCTGTTTTTT. Amino acid sequence: CASSLVSGSSTGELFF.

This clone appeared once. The genes are TRBV29-1 and TRBJ1-2; D is ambiguous. Germline CDR1 SQVTM, CDR2 ANQGSEA. V was cut by 4 bases and J by 8 bases, with 8 bases left in between. This CDR3 is 10 amino acids long. The CDR3 DNA is TGCAGCGTTGCTGAGGACGGCTACACCTTC. Translated, it gives CSVAEDGYTF.

Notes on this clone: At the DNA level, this CDR3 is encoded by other sequences in the same sample as well. The V call is TRBV7-2, the J call TRBJ2-5, with D tentatively TRBD1 or TRBD2 (5 bases each). V lost 3 bases, J lost 4 bases, and 6 bases lay in between. This CDR3 contains 12 residues. Germline lookup yields CDR1 SGHTA and CDR2 FQGNSA. The CDR3 here is CASSLRGETQYF. The CDR3 bases are TGTGCCAGCAGCTTGAGGGGAGAGACCCAGTACTTC.

The V gene is TRBV5-4, the J gene TRBJ1-1; D is possibly TRBD1 (6 bases). Trimming left V 4 bases short and J 1 base short, with 14 bases between. The V gene's germline CDR1 is SGHNT and CDR2 YYREEE (reference sequence). This CDR3 has 15 amino acids. The CDR3 protein is CASSPLRGGNTEAFF. Here the CDR3 DNA reads TGTGCCAGCAGCCCTCTTAGGGGGGGGAACACTGAAGCTTTCTTT.

The chain carries TRBV19 and TRBJ1-1, with a weak D call TRBD1 (5 bases). The CDR3 contains 13 residues. Germline-derived CDR1 and CDR2 are LNHDA and SQIVND (reference sequence). Deletions cut 3 bases from V and 4 bases from J, with 9 bases between. CDR3 residues: CASSIPGLTEAFF. The CDR3 DNA is TGTGCCAGTAGTATCCCAGGGCTCACTGAAGCTTTCTTT.

The CDR3 DNA is TGTGCCAGCAGTGAAACGGAAGGGATGTGGGCAAGCACTGAAGCTTTCTTT. It specifies CASSETEGMWASTEAFF. V is TRBV6-1 and J is TRBJ1-1, with D hard to call. This CDR3 region has 17 residues. Germline V gene data show CDR1 as MNHNS and CDR2 as SASEGT. Trimming removed 2 bases from V and 4 bases from J, with 20 bases in between.

In nucleotides, the CDR3 is TGTGCCAGCAGCCAAGGGACGGACTATGGCTACACCTTC. This sequence encodes CASSQGTDYGYTF. The J gene is TRBJ1-2, the V gene TRBV5-4, with D perhaps matching TRBD1 (5 bases). The CDR3 length is 13 residues. V was trimmed by 4 bases and J by 3 bases, leaving 10 bases between them. Germline V CDR1 and CDR2: SGHNT, YYREEE (reference sequence).

CDR3 sequence: CASSLATGNNSPLHF. CDR3 DNA: TGTGCCAGCAGCTTGGCTACAGGGAATAATTCACCCCTCCACTTT. The chain couples TRBV5-6 to TRBJ1-6; D is perhaps TRBD1 (6 bases). Between the trimmed V and J ends, which lost 0 bases and 5 bases, there was a span of 9 bases. The V gene's germline CDR1 is SGHDT and CDR2 YYEEEE. This CDR3 has 15 amino acids.

V is TRBV7-3 and J is TRBJ2-3, with D perhaps matching TRBD1 (6 bases). The V and J ends lost 5 bases and 0 bases respectively, with 12 bases between them. CDR3 size: 15 residues. Germline V gene lookup returns CDR1 SGHTA and CDR2 FQGTGA. The CDR3 region is CASSPGQPSTDTQYF. The CDR3, as DNA: TGTGCCAGCAGCCCTGGACAGCCTAGCACAGATACGCAGTATTTT.

V gene TRBV28 combines with J gene TRBJ2-5; possible D gene TRBD1, 5 bases. The V end lost 4 bases, the J end lost 5 bases, and 20 bases lay between the germline ends. Germline V gene sequence: CDR1 MDHEN, CDR2 SYDVKM. The CDR3 sequence is 16 residues long. In DNA form, the CDR3 reads TGTGCCAGCAGTTCCATGGATGGGGCAGGTCTCGAGACCCAGTACTTC. It encodes CASSSMDGAGLETQYF.

As to this clone: Other DNA variants within this sample encode the same CDR3. This chain connects TRBV11-2 to TRBJ2-7, with a weak D call TRBD2 (6 bases). V lost 1 base to trimming and J lost 4 bases, with 17 bases between them. This CDR3 is built from 16 residues. CDR1 is SGHAT and CDR2 is FQNNGV in the germline V gene. CDR3 sequence (DNA): TGTGCCAGCAGCTTAGGGGACTCCGGCCGTGGGTACGAGCAGTACTTC. Its protein product is CASSLGDSGRGYEQYF. The entire variable domain, with the rest obtained from reference TRBV11-2 and TRBJ2-7, is as follows: EAGVAQSPRYKIIEKRQSVAFWCNPISGHATLYWYQQILGQGPKLLIQFQNNGVVDDSQLPKDRFSAERLKGVDSTLKIQPAKLEDSAVYLCASSLGDSGRGYEQYFGPGTRLTVT.

The rearrangement links TRBV5-1 to TRBJ2-2, with 8 nucleotides matching TRBD2. Germline values: CDR1 SGHRS, CDR2 YFSETQ. CDR3 length: 18 residues. V shed 0 bases and J 4 bases; nucleotides not matched to a gene: 11. The CDR3, as DNA: TGCGCCAGCAGCTTGGGGAATCCAGCGGGAGTCCGCACCGGGGAGCTGTTTTTT. This codes for CASSLGNPAGVRTGELFF. The variable domain in full, completed from reference TRBV5-1 and TRBJ2-2, reads KAGVTQTPRYLIKTRGQQVTLSCSPISGHRSVSWYQQTPGQGLQFLFEYFSETQRNKGNFPGRFSGRQFSNSRSEMNVSTLELGDSALYLCASSLGNPAGVRTGELFFGEGSRLTVL.

Regarding this clone: An end of the junction does not agree with germline; a read error may underlie this. This chain uses TRBV7-2 with TRBJ2-7, with TRBD2 as a possible D gene (6 bases). Per germline, CDR1 SGHTA and CDR2 FQGNSA. The CDR3 runs 14 residues. The CDR3 spells CASSLAAGGASGHF. For the CDR3, the DNA is TGTGCCAGCAGCTTGGCAGCGGGCGGCGCCTCCGGTCACTTC.

J is TRBJ1-5 and V is TRBV5-1, with D maybe TRBD1 (5 bases). CDR1 and CDR2 from the germline V gene are SGHRS and YFSETQ. The CDR3 covers 16 residues. Trimming took off 0 bases at V and 4 bases at J, with 14 bases between the two ends. CDR3 DNA: TGCGCCAGCAGCTTGGATGGGAGGGACGGTAATCAGCCCCAGCATTTT. Encoded protein: CASSLDGRDGNQPQHF.

The chain combines TRBV28 with TRBJ2-2; 9 bases agree with TRBD1. Germline CDR1 is MDHEN and CDR2 is SYDVKM. The ends lost 6 bases at V and 7 bases at J; junction bases unmatched: 12. The CDR3 is 16 residues long. DNA of the CDR3: TGTGCCAGCAGAGACACCGGGACAGGGTCGGGCGGGGAGCTGTTTTTT. Its protein is CASRDTGTGSGGELFF.

The chain links TRBV10-3 to TRBJ2-1; D is perhaps TRBD1 (6 bases). Germline loops: CDR1 ENHRY, CDR2 SYGVKD. V lost 3 bases and J lost 7, with 22 bases in between. This CDR3 region has 17 residues. The CDR3 loop reads CAISDTEKPDRSNEQFF. The CDR3 DNA sequence: TGTGCCATCAGTGATACCGAAAAGCCAGACAGGTCTAATGAGCAGTTCTTC.

On this clone itself: This sample includes further DNA sequences coding for the same CDR3. V gene TRBV2 combines with J gene TRBJ2-3; no clear D gene. Germline V CDR1 and CDR2: SNHLY, FYNNEI. Trimming stripped 3 bases from V and 6 bases from J, with 7 bases between. The CDR3 runs 12 residues. This CDR3 reads CASSDRADTQYF. As DNA, the CDR3 is TGTGCCAGCAGTGATAGGGCCGATACGCAGTATTTT. Complete variable domain (other parts from reference TRBV2 and TRBJ2-3): EPEVTQTPSHQVTQMGQEVILRCVPISNHLYFYWYRQILGQKVEFLVSFYNNEISEKSEIFDDQFSVERPDGSNFTLKIRSTKLEDSAMYFCASSDRADTQYFGPGTRLTVL.

In its sample, this clone was seen a few times. This rearrangement joins TRBV25-1 to TRBJ2-5, with a possible D match to TRBD1 (6 bases). Germline loops: CDR1 MGHDK, CDR2 SYGVNS. The CDR3 extends over 14 amino acids. Deletions cut 4 bases from V and 6 bases from J, with 15 bases between. CDR3 in DNA: TGTGCCAGCAGTGCTCCAGGGGTGAGTCAGACCCAGTACTTC. This codes for CASSAPGVSQTQYF.